There are many counts of the clone carrying this TCR beta chain. A constant-region primer primed TCR beta cDNA synthesis from about 0.45 ug of total RNA. The TCR beta library was amplified through three nested multiplex PCR rounds in a modified ARM-PCR procedure. From the multiplex PCR reads, TCRdb called clonotypes with MiXCR, one entry per CDR3 protein. Among 310,000 or so distinct CDR3 sequences listed, roughly three fifths were seen once. The authors took blood RNA from unsorted whole blood and also extracted germline DNA. This record belongs to a study of tumor-infiltrating lymphocytes in primary liver carcinoma. This clonotype originated in a woman in her 30s with primary liver carcinoma and hepatitis B virus infection. Sequencing was carried out using peripheral blood.

DNA for the CDR3: TGCAGCGTCTGGGACTGGTCATCCCGGGAGCAGTTCTTC. Its protein is CSVWDWSSREQFF. The chain uses TRBV29-1 and TRBJ2-1, with a tentative D call TRBD2 (6 bases). The V end lost 6 bases, the J end lost 10 bases, and 19 bases lay between the germline ends. Germline V gives CDR1 SQVTM, CDR2 ANQGSEA. The CDR3 loop spans 13 amino acids.